This T cell receptor beta chain came from a study of identical twins. Trimming cost V 0 bases and J 4 bases, with 19 bases left between them. The CDR3 runs 17 residues. Germline values: CDR1 DFQATT, CDR2 SNEGSKA (reference sequence). TCRdb analysed the 5' RACE reads with MiXCR anew, one entry per CDR3 protein. The sample consists of around 670,000 distinct CDR3 sequences, 5.5% to 6.5% of them appearing once. The sample holds many counts of this clonotype. The antigen is not known. Findings and caveats of the study: Alpha sequences that were out-of-frame and twin-shared showed an excess of low generation probability. Fewer insertions were carried by abundant cord blood beta clonotypes, but none was seen in memory repertoires.

Sequencing was done on a sample of naive T cells sorted from blood. The source is a man aged 18 to 35 in good health. The chain has TRBV20-1 and TRBJ2-1; D unclear. The CDR3 reads CSARDSVHQVPYNEQFF. The CDR3 DNA reads as TGCAGTGCTAGAGATTCGGTACACCAGGTCCCATACAATGAGCAGTTCTTC.